What follows are 32 T cell receptor beta chains derived from one specimen sequenced in a study of T cell responses to AZD1222 COVID-19 vaccine. TCRdb's copy holds only in-frame clones and misses some; the assay was immunoSEQ multiplex PCR. The sample yields 250,000 to 300,000 clones, 90% to 95% seen once. The sample was peripheral blood, taken 28 days after the second AZD1222 dose. The receptors come from an adult who received the AZD1222 COVID-19 vaccine.

The V call is TRBV7-8, the J call TRBJ2-1; 8 bases align to TRBD2. The length of the CDR3 is 16 residues. Germline-derived CDR1 and CDR2 are SGHVS and FQNEAQ. Unmatched junction bases numbered 8, after V lost 2 bases and J lost 5 bases. The DNA of the CDR3 is TGTGCCAGCAGCTTATTTCGCGGGAGGAACGACAATGAGCAGTTCTTC. Translating gives CASSLFRGRNDNEQFF.

The chain recombines TRBV4-2 with TRBJ2-3; D is perhaps TRBD1 or TRBD2 (5 bases each). Germline V CDR1 and CDR2: LGHNA, YNFKEQ. CDR3 length: 13 residues. Trimming left V 9 bases short and J 5 bases short, with 15 bases between. The CDR3 protein is CASRDPLGDTQYF. As DNA, the CDR3 is TGTGCCAGTCGGGACCCCTTGGGAGATACGCAGTATTTT.

As regards this clone: This sample includes further DNA sequences coding for the same CDR3. The chain combines TRBV6-5 with TRBJ2-7, with 9 bases aligning to TRBD1. The V and J ends lost 5 bases and 1 base, in that order; junction bases with no gene match: 3. Germline V gene data show CDR1 as MNHEY and CDR2 as SVGAGI. The CDR3 covers 14 residues. CDR3 sequence reads: CASSRDRDSYEQYF. CDR3 nucleotides: TGTGCCAGCAGTAGGGACAGGGATTCCTACGAGCAGTACTTC.

This chain uses TRBV10-2 with TRBJ2-1, with D hard to call. The germline CDR1 and CDR2 sequences are WSHSY and SAAADI. The CDR3 has 11 residues. V lost 6 bases and J 10 bases, leaving 10 bases between the germline ends. The CDR3 coding sequence is TGCGCCAGCAGACTTCGGCGGGAGCAGTTCTTC. Protein product: CASRLRREQFF.

This chain connects TRBV7-9 to TRBJ1-4, with 7 bases that match TRBD1. V was pared by 5 bases and J by 4 bases, with 13 bases of the junction left unmatched. The CDR3 is made up of 17 amino acids. From germline, CDR1 is SEHNR and CDR2 FQNEAQ (reference sequence). CDR3: CASSDGTAGRNNEKLFF. In DNA form, the CDR3 reads TGTGCCAGCAGCGACGGGACAGCCGGGAGGAATAATGAAAAACTGTTTTTT.

The rearrangement uses TRBV5-1 and TRBJ2-1; TRBD1 agrees at 10 bases. The CDR3 extends over 14 amino acids. After removal of 7 bases from V and 5 bases from J, the junction contained 6 bases not matched to a gene. The V gene's germline CDR1 is SGHRS and CDR2 YFSETQ. CDR3 sequence (DNA): TGCGCCAGCCGGGACAGGGGTCCCCACAATGAGCAGTTCTTC. Translating it yields CASRDRGPHNEQFF.

J is TRBJ1-1 and V is TRBV9; 8 positions match TRBD1. Trimming at V came to 4 bases and at J to 5 bases, leaving 4 bases not matched to a gene. Germline CDR1 SGDLS, CDR2 YYNGEE. The CDR3 loop spans 13 amino acids. CDR3 in DNA: TGTGCCAGCAGCACGGGACAGGCGACTGAAGCTTTCTTT. As protein: CASSTGQATEAFF.

V gene TRBV5-5 combines with J gene TRBJ1-5; D is uncertain. The V end was cut by 4 bases, the J end by 9 bases, with 11 bases between. The CDR3 spans 12 residues. Germline-derived CDR1 and CDR2 are SGHKS and YYEKEE (reference sequence). The CDR3 region is CASSPLGGPQHF. Here the CDR3 DNA reads TGTGCCAGCAGCCCGCTGGGAGGGCCCCAGCATTTT.

The rearrangement uses TRBV24-1 and TRBJ1-2; unclear D gene. The CDR3 has 14 amino acids. Trimming removed 3 bases at V and 8 bases at J, with 15 bases between. CDR1 is KGHDR, CDR2 SFDVKD, per germline. DNA for the CDR3: TGTGCCACCAGTGATCCCCACTCGGCAGCGGGCTACACCTTC. It translates to CATSDPHSAAGYTF.

This clone has just one count. This sequence joins TRBV23-1 and TRBJ1-1; TRBD1 matches 7 bases. TRBV23-1 is annotated as an ORF whose role is uncertain. The CDR3 has 16 amino acids. V lost 2 bases, J lost 1 base, and 7 bases stayed unmatched. CDR3 loop: CASSQTEQGPNTEAFF. CDR3 DNA: TGCGCCAGCAGTCAAACTGAACAGGGGCCGAACACTGAAGCTTTCTTT.

V is TRBV18 and J is TRBJ2-3, with D possibly being TRBD2 (5 bases). The CDR3 loop spans 16 amino acids. V lost 1 base and J 2 bases, leaving 13 bases between the germline ends. The germline V gene has CDR1 KGHSH and CDR2 LQKENI. The CDR3 DNA follows: TGTGCCAGCTCACCACAAGCGAGCGGACTCACAGATACGCAGTATTTT. Its protein is CASSPQASGLTDTQYF.

V and J are TRBV2 and TRBJ2-7; possibly TRBD1 or TRBD2 for D (6 bases each). The CDR3 has 15 amino acids. V was trimmed by 11 bases and J by 0 bases, leaving 20 bases between them. Germline assignment: CDR1 SNHLY and CDR2 FYNNEI. The DNA of the CDR3 is TGTGCCTCAGCAGGGGTAGCGGCGAGCTCCTACGAGCAGTACTTC. This encodes CASAGVAASSYEQYF.

The rearrangement joins TRBV4-1 to TRBJ2-1; D is uncertain. V was cut by 0 bases and J by 10 bases, with 13 bases left in between. Germline V gives CDR1 MGHRA, CDR2 YSYEKL. The CDR3 is 14 residues long. CDR3 in amino acids: CASSQEAPRGEQFF. CDR3 bases: TGCGCCAGCAGCCAAGAAGCGCCTCGCGGAGAGCAGTTCTTC.

The gene calls are TRBV28 and TRBJ1-2; TRBD1 aligns across 8 bases. The CDR3 totals 12 residues. Looked up from germline, CDR1 is MDHEN and CDR2 is SYDVKM. Losses at the gene ends were 10 bases for V and 4 bases for J; bases not matched to a gene: 5. CDR3 sequence reads: CATRGRGYGYTF. CDR3 DNA: TGTGCCACCAGGGGGCGCGGCTATGGCTACACCTTC.

This clone was seen a handful of times. V is TRBV28 and J is TRBJ1-2; TRBD1 might be the D (5 bases). The CDR3 loop spans 15 amino acids. Germline CDR1 reads MDHEN; CDR2 reads SYDVKM. Trimming removed 6 bases from V and 0 bases from J, with 14 bases in between. The CDR3: CASSLGRAANYGYTF. DNA for the CDR3: TGTGCCAGCAGCCTCGGCAGGGCAGCTAACTATGGCTACACCTTC.

This clone appeared once. The chain is built from TRBV13 and TRBJ2-7, with 9 positions matching TRBD2. CDR1 is PRHDT, CDR2 FYEKMQ, per germline (reference sequence). The V gene end was trimmed by 1 base and the J gene end by 2 bases; junction bases not matched to a gene: 3. The CDR3 runs 15 residues. The CDR3 sequence: CASSLVSSGTYEQYF. CDR3 nucleotides: TGTGCCAGCAGCTTAGTTTCTAGCGGGACCTACGAGCAGTACTTC.

The V and J genes are TRBV7-9 and TRBJ1-1, with D possibly matching TRBD1 (6 bases). Germline loops: CDR1 SEHNR, CDR2 FQNEAQ (reference sequence). Trimming pared 3 bases from V and 7 bases from J, leaving 12 bases between. The CDR3 runs to 13 residues. The CDR3 DNA follows: TGTGCCAGCAGCTTTTGGGGGCGGAATGAAGCTTTCTTT. Its translation: CASSFWGRNEAFF.

The count of this clone is one. The CDR3 DNA is TGTGCCAGCAGCCAGACCCGGAGTGAGCAGTTCTTC. This encodes CASSQTRSEQFF. V gene TRBV6-5 combines with J gene TRBJ2-1; D is unresolved. The CDR3 is 12 amino acids. The V gene's germline CDR1 is MNHEY and CDR2 SVGAGI. V lost 6 bases, J lost 9 bases, and 12 bases lay in between.

V gene TRBV28 combines with J gene TRBJ2-7; D is unclear. The germline V gene has CDR1 MDHEN and CDR2 SYDVKM. V was clipped by 6 bases and J by 2 bases, with 17 bases between them. The CDR3 contains 15 residues. This CDR3 is CASRYGPRRTYEQYF. CDR3 in DNA: TGTGCCAGCAGGTACGGACCCCGAAGGACCTACGAGCAGTACTTC.

The chain employs TRBV28 and TRBJ1-2; D is possibly TRBD1 (6 bases). V gave up 10 bases and J gave up 4 bases, with 19 bases separating them. The germline V gene encodes CDR1 MDHEN and CDR2 SYDVKM. CDR3 size: 14 residues. CDR3 in amino acids: CATARDTLIYGYTF. As DNA, the CDR3 is TGTGCCACCGCCCGGGACACTCTAATCTATGGCTACACCTTC.

The J gene is TRBJ1-2, the V gene TRBV3-1 (or the pseudogene TRBV3-2); no firm D call. The CDR3 runs 10 residues. Germline values: CDR1 LGHDT, CDR2 YNNKEL (reference sequence). Trimming took 6 bases from V and 9 from J, leaving 8 bases between them. The CDR3 DNA is TGTGCCAGCAGGGGATCGAGCTACACCTTC. This encodes CASRGSSYTF.

This clone was detected once. The chain links TRBV2 to TRBJ1-1; a possible D gene is TRBD1 (6 bases). V lost 7 bases and J lost 4, with 16 bases in between. Germline assignment: CDR1 SNHLY and CDR2 FYNNEI. CDR3 size: 14 residues. The CDR3 nucleotides read TGTGCCAGCAAAGAAGGGGGGCTGAGCACTGAAGCTTTCTTT. Protein product: CASKEGGLSTEAFF. The full variable domain, its missing parts supplied by reference TRBV2 and TRBJ1-1, is EPEVTQTPSHQVTQMGQEVILRCVPISNHLYFYWYRQILGQKVEFLVSFYNNEISEKSEIFDDQFSVERPDGSNFTLKIRSTKLEDSAMYFCASKEGGLSTEAFFGQGTRLTVV.

The gene calls are TRBV11-2 and TRBJ2-7, with 7 bases that match TRBD2. With V trimmed by 4 bases and J by 9 bases, 6 bases remained unmatched. The CDR3 is 12 amino acids. Germline lookup yields CDR1 SGHAT and CDR2 FQNNGV. CDR3 amino acids: CASSSPPGGQYF. CDR3 coding DNA: TGTGCCAGCAGCTCCCCCCCGGGGGGGCAGTACTTC.

V gene TRBV11-3 combines with J gene TRBJ2-1; 8 nucleotides line up with TRBD2. Germline CDR1 and CDR2: SGHNT and YENEEA. This CDR3 has 13 residues. V lost 5 bases and J lost 7; bases outside the gene matches: 4. The DNA for the CDR3 is TGTGCCAGCAGCCCCCGCGGGGGGAATGAGCAGTTCTTC. This codes for CASSPRGGNEQFF. Filled out from reference TRBV11-3 and TRBJ2-1, the complete variable domain reads EAGVVQSPRYKIIEKKQPVAFWCNPISGHNTLYWYLQNLGQGPELLIRYENEEAVDDSQLPKDRFSAERLKGVDSTLKIQPAELGDSAVYLCASSPRGGNEQFFGPGTRLTVL.

V is TRBV5-6 and J is TRBJ2-7; 9 positions match TRBD1. V was pared by 7 bases and J by 3 bases, with 8 bases of the junction left unmatched. The germline V gene has CDR1 SGHDT and CDR2 YYEEEE. The CDR3 extends over 14 amino acids. The CDR3 loop reads CASAPGQGNYEQYF. CDR3 nucleotide sequence: TGTGCCAGCGCACCGGGACAGGGAAACTACGAGCAGTACTTC.

The sample holds a few counts of this clone. The J gene is TRBJ1-5, the V gene TRBV7-2; D is uncertain. Looked up from germline, CDR1 is SGHTA and CDR2 is FQGNSA. Trimming took off 7 bases at V and 2 bases at J, with 12 bases between the two ends. This CDR3 is 14 amino acids long. The CDR3 protein is CASTLREGNQPQHF. Written as DNA, the CDR3 is TGTGCCAGCACCCTAAGGGAAGGCAATCAGCCCCAGCATTTT.

The V gene is TRBV6-5, the J gene TRBJ2-6; D gene ambiguous. The V gene's germline CDR1 is MNHEY and CDR2 SVGAGI. The CDR3 has 15 amino acids. V was clipped by 8 bases and J by 0 bases, with 11 bases between them. Written as DNA, the CDR3 is TGTGCCAGCGGGCGTCCGAGCTCTGGGGCCAACGTCCTGACTTTC. It encodes CASGRPSSGANVLTF.

The chain employs TRBV4-3 and TRBJ1-4; 7 bases are a match to TRBD1. This CDR3 contains 17 residues. Germline V CDR1 and CDR2: LGHNA, YSLEER. The V and J ends lost 0 bases and 8 bases, in that order; junction bases with no gene match: 12. CDR3 nucleotide sequence: TGCGCCAGCAGCCAAGATTCCAGGGGGGGGTTTGCAGAAAAACTGTTTTTT. It encodes CASSQDSRGGFAEKLFF.

The chain couples TRBV3-1 (or the pseudogene TRBV3-2) to TRBJ1-1; tentatively, D is TRBD1 (5 bases). The CDR3 loop spans 13 amino acids. Germline lookup yields CDR1 LGHDT and CDR2 YNNKEL (reference sequence). Trimming pared 4 bases from V and 3 bases from J, leaving 9 bases between. In DNA form, the CDR3 reads TGTGCCAGCAGCCCGGACATTTACACTGAAGCTTTCTTT. Translated, it gives CASSPDIYTEAFF.

The chain's CDR3 is CASSSDRGGYEQYF. In nucleotides, the CDR3 is TGCGCCAGCAGCTCTGACAGGGGGGGATACGAGCAGTACTTC. The chain joins TRBV5-1 to TRBJ2-7; 9 nucleotides align to TRBD1. Germline lookup yields CDR1 SGHRS and CDR2 YFSETQ. The length of the CDR3 is 14 residues. Trimming removed 3 bases from V and 4 bases from J; junction bases left unmatched: 5. The complete variable domain, with remaining parts taken from reference TRBV5-1 and TRBJ2-7, reads KAGVTQTPRYLIKTRGQQVTLSCSPISGHRSVSWYQQTPGQGLQFLFEYFSETQRNKGNFPGRFSGRQFSNSRSEMNVSTLELGDSALYLCASSSDRGGYEQYFGPGTRLTVT.

The J gene is TRBJ2-5, the V gene TRBV10-2; the D gene is possibly TRBD2 (5 bases). Per the germline V gene, CDR1 is WSHSY and CDR2 is SAAADI. Trimming cost V 7 bases and J 5 bases, with 14 bases left between them. This CDR3 region has 13 residues. The CDR3 reads CASNRASRETQYF. The CDR3 DNA is TGCGCCAGCAATCGGGCTAGCAGGGAGACCCAGTACTTC.

The V call is TRBV3-1 (or the pseudogene TRBV3-2), the J call TRBJ1-1; D not resolved. V lost 2 bases to trimming and J lost 4 bases, with 5 bases between them. This CDR3 contains 12 residues. Germline V gene sequence: CDR1 LGHDT, CDR2 YNNKEL (reference sequence). The CDR3 is CASSQSATEAFF. The CDR3 region has the DNA TGTGCCAGCAGCCAATCAGCCACTGAAGCTTTCTTT.